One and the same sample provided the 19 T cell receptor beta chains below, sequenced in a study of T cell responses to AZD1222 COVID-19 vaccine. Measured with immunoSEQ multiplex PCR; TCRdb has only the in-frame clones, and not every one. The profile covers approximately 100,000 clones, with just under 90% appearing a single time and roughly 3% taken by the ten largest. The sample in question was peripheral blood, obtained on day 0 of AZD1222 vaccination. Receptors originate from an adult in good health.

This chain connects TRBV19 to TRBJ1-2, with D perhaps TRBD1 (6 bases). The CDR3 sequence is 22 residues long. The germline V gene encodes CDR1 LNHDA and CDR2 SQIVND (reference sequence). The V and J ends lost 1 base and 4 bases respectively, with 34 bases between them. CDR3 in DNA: TGTGCCAGTAGTATAGTCCCTTTTGTCGGGGGCCGGGCTCCAGGCGGTCGCTATGGCTACACCTTC. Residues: CASSIVPFVGGRAPGGRYGYTF.

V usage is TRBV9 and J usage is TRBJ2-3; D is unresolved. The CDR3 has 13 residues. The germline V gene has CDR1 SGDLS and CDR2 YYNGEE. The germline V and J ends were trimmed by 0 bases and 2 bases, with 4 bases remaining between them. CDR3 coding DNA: TGTGCCAGCAGCGTAGACAACACAGATACGCAGTATTTT. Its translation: CASSVDNTDTQYF.

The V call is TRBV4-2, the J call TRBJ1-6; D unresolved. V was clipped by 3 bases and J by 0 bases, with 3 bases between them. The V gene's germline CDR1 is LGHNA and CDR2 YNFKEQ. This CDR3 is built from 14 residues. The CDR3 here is CASSQNSYNSPLHF. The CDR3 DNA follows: TGTGCCAGCAGCCAGAACTCCTATAATTCACCCCTCCACTTT.

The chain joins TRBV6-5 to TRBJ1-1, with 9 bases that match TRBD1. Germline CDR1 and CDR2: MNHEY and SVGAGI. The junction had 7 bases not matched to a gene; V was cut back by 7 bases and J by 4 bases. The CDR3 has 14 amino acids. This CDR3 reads CASKDRDRVTEAFF. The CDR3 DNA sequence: TGTGCCAGCAAAGACCGGGACAGGGTCACTGAAGCTTTCTTT.

This CDR3 reads CASSIVRTGEETQYF. In nucleotides, the CDR3 is TGTGCCAGTAGTATAGTCCGGACAGGGGAGGAGACCCAGTACTTC. The chain couples TRBV19 to TRBJ2-5, with 9 bases matching TRBD1. This CDR3 spans 15 amino acids. Germline assignment: CDR1 LNHDA and CDR2 SQIVND (reference sequence). With 1 base clipped from V and 5 bases from J, the junction kept 5 bases outside the gene matches.

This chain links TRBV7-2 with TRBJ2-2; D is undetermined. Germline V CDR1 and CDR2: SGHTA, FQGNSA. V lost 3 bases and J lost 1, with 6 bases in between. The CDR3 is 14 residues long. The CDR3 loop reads CASSLAVNTGELFF. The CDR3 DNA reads TGTGCCAGCAGCTTGGCAGTGAACACCGGGGAGCTGTTTTTT.

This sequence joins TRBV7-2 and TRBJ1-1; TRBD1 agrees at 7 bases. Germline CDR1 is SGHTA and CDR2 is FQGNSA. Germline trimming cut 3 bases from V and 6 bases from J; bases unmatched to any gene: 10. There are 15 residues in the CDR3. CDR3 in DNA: TGTGCCAGCAGCTTTGCTCGACAGGGAACTGCTGAAGCTTTCTTT. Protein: CASSFARQGTAEAFF.

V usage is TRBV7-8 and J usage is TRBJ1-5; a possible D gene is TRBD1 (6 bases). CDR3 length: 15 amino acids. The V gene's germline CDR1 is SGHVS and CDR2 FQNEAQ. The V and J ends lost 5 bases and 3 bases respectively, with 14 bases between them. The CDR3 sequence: CASSPLQGPNQPQHF. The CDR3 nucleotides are TGTGCCAGCAGCCCTCTACAGGGACCCAATCAGCCCCAGCATTTT.

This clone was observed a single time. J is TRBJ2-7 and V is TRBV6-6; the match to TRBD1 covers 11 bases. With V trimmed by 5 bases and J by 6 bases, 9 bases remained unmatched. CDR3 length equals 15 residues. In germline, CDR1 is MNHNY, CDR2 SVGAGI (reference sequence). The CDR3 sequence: CASSASGTGGREQYF. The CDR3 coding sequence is TGTGCCAGCAGTGCCTCCGGGACAGGGGGACGCGAGCAGTACTTC.

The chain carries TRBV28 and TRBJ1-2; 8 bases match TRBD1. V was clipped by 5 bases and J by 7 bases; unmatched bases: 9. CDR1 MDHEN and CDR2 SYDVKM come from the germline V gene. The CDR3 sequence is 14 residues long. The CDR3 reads CASSAWTGSFGYTF. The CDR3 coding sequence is TGTGCCAGCAGTGCGTGGACAGGGAGTTTTGGCTACACCTTC.

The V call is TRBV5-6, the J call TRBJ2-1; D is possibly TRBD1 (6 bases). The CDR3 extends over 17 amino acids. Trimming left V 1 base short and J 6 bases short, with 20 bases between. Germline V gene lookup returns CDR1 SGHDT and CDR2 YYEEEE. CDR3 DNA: TGTGCCAGCAGCTTGCCGCCCGGGACATCGAGCCCCAATGAGCAGTTCTTC. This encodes CASSLPPGTSSPNEQFF. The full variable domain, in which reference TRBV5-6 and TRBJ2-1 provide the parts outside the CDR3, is DAGVTQSPTHLIKTRGQQVTLRCSPKSGHDTVSWYQQALGQGPQFIFQYYEEEERQRGNFPDRFSGHQFPNYSSELNVNALLLGDSALYLCASSLPPGTSSPNEQFFGPGTRLTVL.

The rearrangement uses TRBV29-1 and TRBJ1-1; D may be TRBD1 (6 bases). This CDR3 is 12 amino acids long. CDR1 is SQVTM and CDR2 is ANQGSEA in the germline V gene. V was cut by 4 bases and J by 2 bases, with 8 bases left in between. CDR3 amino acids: CSVGQVNTEAFF. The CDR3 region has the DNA TGCAGCGTTGGACAGGTAAACACTGAAGCTTTCTTT.

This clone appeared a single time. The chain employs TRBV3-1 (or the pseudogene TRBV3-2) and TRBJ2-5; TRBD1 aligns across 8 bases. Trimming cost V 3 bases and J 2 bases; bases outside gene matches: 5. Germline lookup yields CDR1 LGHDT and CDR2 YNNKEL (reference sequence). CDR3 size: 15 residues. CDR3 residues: CASSQFRGRQETQYF. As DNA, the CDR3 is TGTGCCAGCAGCCAGTTCAGGGGGCGACAAGAGACCCAGTACTTC.

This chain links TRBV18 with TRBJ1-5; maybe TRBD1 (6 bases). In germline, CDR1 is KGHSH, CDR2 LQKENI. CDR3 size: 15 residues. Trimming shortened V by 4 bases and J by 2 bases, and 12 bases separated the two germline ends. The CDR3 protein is CASSLLEGGNQPQHF. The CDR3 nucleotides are TGTGCCAGCTCACTTCTCGAGGGGGGCAATCAGCCCCAGCATTTT.

The CDR3 here is CASRGPGASGAKINEQFF. CDR3 in DNA: TGTGCCAGTAGGGGACCTGGGGCTAGCGGGGCGAAAATCAATGAGCAGTTCTTC. The chain joins TRBV19 to TRBJ2-1; TRBD2 aligns across 9 bases. V dropped 6 bases and J dropped 6; count of bases not matched to a gene: 18. Germline CDR1 and CDR2: LNHDA and SQIVND (reference sequence). The CDR3 consists of 18 residues.

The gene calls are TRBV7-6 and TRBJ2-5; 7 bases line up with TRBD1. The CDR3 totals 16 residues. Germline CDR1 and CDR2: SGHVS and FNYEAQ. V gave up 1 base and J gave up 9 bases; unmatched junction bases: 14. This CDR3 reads CASSLESSRQGSAQYF. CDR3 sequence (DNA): TGTGCCAGCAGCTTAGAGTCATCCCGACAGGGTTCGGCCCAGTACTTC.

The CDR3 reads CASSPRGRVRYSNQPQHF. The CDR3 region has the DNA TGTGCCAGCAGTCCCCGGGGTAGGGTTAGATATAGCAATCAGCCCCAGCATTTT. The V call is TRBV28, the J call TRBJ1-5, with unresolved D. CDR1 and CDR2 from the germline V gene are MDHEN and SYDVKM. Trimming removed 5 bases at V and 0 bases at J, with 20 bases between. This CDR3 has 18 amino acids. Complete variable domain (other parts from reference TRBV28 and TRBJ1-5): DVKVTQSSRYLVKRTGEKVFLECVQDMDHENMFWYRQDPGLGLRLIYFSYDVKMKEKGDIPEGYSVSREKKERFSLILESASTNQTSMYLCASSPRGRVRYSNQPQHFGDGTRLSIL.

This chain's CDR3 is CASSLRGLGSIYGYTF. The CDR3, as DNA: TGCGCCAGCAGCTTGCGGGGGCTGGGGTCGATCTATGGCTACACCTTC. The chain is built from TRBV5-1 and TRBJ1-2; D is perhaps TRBD1 (6 bases). Germline V gene data show CDR1 as SGHRS and CDR2 as YFSETQ. V gave up 1 base and J gave up 4 bases, with 17 bases separating them. The CDR3 runs 16 residues.

This chain's CDR3 is CASSYVDTQYF. CDR3 DNA sequence: TGTGCCAGCAGTTACGTAGATACGCAGTATTTT. This sequence joins TRBV27 and TRBJ2-3, with D uncertain. V was clipped by 4 bases and J by 5 bases, with 4 bases between them. The CDR3 has 11 amino acids. Germline CDR1 and CDR2: MNHEY and SMNVEV (reference sequence).